Sequencing of this T cell receptor (delta chain) was carried out in a study of gamma-delta T cells after stem cell transplantation. TCRdb ran CATT on the RT-PCR reads. This table has 2,000 to 2,500 delta-chain clones, about 4% appearing once. Germline loops: CDR1 GEAIGNYY, CDR2 EKD. The CDR3 totals 18 residues. In its sample, this clone was seen a few times. A clone one base away is much larger, so this may be a read error. In the same sample, other DNA sequences code for this CDR3. The rearrangement joins TRDV2 to TRDJ2; 11 bases match TRDD3. Material: gamma-delta T cells. The source of this sequence is a human donor. It is not recorded whose cells these are; they may come from a transplant donor. CDR3 in DNA: TGTGCCTGCGACACCGTAGCAGGAGTGGGGGATACGCTGGGTCAACTCTTCTTT. Encoded protein: CACDTVAGVGDTLGQLFF.